This T cell receptor (beta chain) was profiled in a study of cytomegalovirus exposure and HLA in healthy donors. The primer mix had 60 Vbeta and 13 Jbeta primers. Libraries were prepared by immunoSEQ multiplex PCR; TCRdb keeps only in-frame clonotypes and omits some of them. The sample records roughly 160,000 clones, roughly 84% being singletons. Remarks on this clone: As yet, its antigen is unknown.

Broader study findings: Sequencing depth roughly uniform across donors was assumed in presence/absence analyses.

Germline loops: CDR1 SGHVS, CDR2 FNYEAQ. This CDR3 comprises 13 residues. V shed 3 bases and J shed 6 bases, with 11 bases lying between them. This chain uses TRBV7-6 with TRBJ2-5, with a possible D match to TRBD1 (6 bases). The receptor's source is a boy between 2 and 10 years old in good health and CMV-seronegative. Sequencing was performed on PBMCs. CDR3 loop: CASSFGQRKTQYF. CDR3 nucleotide sequence: TGTGCCAGCAGCTTCGGACAGAGGAAGACCCAGTACTTC.